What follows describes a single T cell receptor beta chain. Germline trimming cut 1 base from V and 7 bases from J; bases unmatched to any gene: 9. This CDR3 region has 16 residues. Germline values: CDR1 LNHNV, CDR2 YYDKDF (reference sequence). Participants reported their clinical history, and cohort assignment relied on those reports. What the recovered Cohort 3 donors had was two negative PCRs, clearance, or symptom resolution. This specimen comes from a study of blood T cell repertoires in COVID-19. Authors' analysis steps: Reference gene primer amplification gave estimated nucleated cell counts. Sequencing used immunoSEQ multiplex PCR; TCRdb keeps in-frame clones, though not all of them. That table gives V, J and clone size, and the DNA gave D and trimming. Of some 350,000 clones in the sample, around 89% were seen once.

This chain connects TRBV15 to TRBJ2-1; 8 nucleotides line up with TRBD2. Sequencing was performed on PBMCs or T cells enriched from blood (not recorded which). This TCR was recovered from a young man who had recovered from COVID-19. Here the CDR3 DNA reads TGTGCCACCAGCAGAGGGTCCCGGGGGGGATGGAATGAGCAGTTCTTC. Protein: CATSRGSRGGWNEQFF.